The 21 T cell receptor beta chains given below trace back to one sample, sequenced in a study of T cells in localized non-small cell lung cancer. Repertoires were generated with immunoSEQ multiplex PCR, while TCRdb's copy carries only in-frame clones and drops some. The sample yields under 75,000 clones, 85% to 90% seen once. The sample was peripheral blood, taken before any cancer treatment. The receptors derive from a male donor older than 55 with stage III squamous cell lung carcinoma.

The chain uses TRBV4-3 and TRBJ2-7; 14 bases match TRBD2. J gave up 6 bases and V 1 base, and 2 bases lay outside the gene matches. The CDR3 has 15 amino acids. From germline, CDR1 is LGHNA and CDR2 YSLEER. CDR3 in amino acids: CASSQGLAGGREQYF. DNA of the CDR3: TGCGCCAGCAGCCAAGGACTAGCGGGGGGGCGCGAGCAGTACTTC.

This clone was seen only a few times. The chain employs TRBV7-8 and TRBJ1-2; the D is unclear. V lost 5 bases to trimming and J lost 0 bases, with 10 bases between them. The CDR3 runs to 14 residues. The germline CDR1 and CDR2 sequences are SGHVS and FQNEAQ. This CDR3 is CASSGFGPNYGYTF. The CDR3 DNA is TGTGCCAGCAGCGGATTCGGACCTAACTATGGCTACACCTTC.

The J gene is TRBJ1-2, the V gene TRBV29-1; 11 bases match TRBD1. Germline CDR1 and CDR2: SQVTM and ANQGSEA. This CDR3 is built from 13 residues. The V and J ends lost 7 bases and 7 bases, in that order; junction bases with no gene match: 8. CDR3 sequence: CSARTGGAGGYTF. The CDR3, as DNA: TGCAGCGCCCGGACAGGGGGCGCGGGTGGCTACACCTTC.

The rearrangement uses TRBV29-1 and TRBJ2-6; D is possibly TRBD1 or TRBD2 (5 bases each). The germline V gene encodes CDR1 SQVTM and CDR2 ANQGSEA. V lost 4 bases, J lost 0 bases, and 16 bases lay in between. The CDR3 is 17 residues long. CDR3 sequence (DNA): TGCAGCGTTGTCTGGTGGGACGGACTCTCTGGGGCCAACGTCCTGACTTTC. It specifies CSVVWWDGLSGANVLTF.

The J gene is TRBJ2-1, the V gene TRBV5-6, with TRBD1 matching 7 bases. J lost 10 bases, V lost 1 base, and 11 bases had no gene match. The CDR3 has 15 amino acids. CDR1 and CDR2 (germline): SGHDT, YYEEEE. The CDR3 here is CASSLWGQPFGEQFF. The CDR3 DNA is TGTGCCAGCAGCTTGTGGGGACAGCCTTTTGGCGAGCAGTTCTTC.

This clone appeared a single time. The chain is built from TRBV5-5 and TRBJ2-2, with TRBD1 as a possible D gene (5 bases). There are 14 residues in the CDR3. V lost 5 bases, J lost 4 bases, and 12 bases lay in between. Germline CDR1 is SGHKS and CDR2 is YYEKEE (reference sequence). CDR3 protein: CASRIRDVTGELFF. The CDR3 DNA reads TGTGCCAGCAGAATCAGGGATGTCACCGGGGAGCTGTTTTTT.

This clone came up once. V and J are TRBV5-6 and TRBJ1-6; TRBD1 aligns across 8 bases. V lost 4 bases and J lost 7; bases outside the gene matches: 4. This CDR3 has 14 amino acids. Per the germline V gene, CDR1 is SGHDT and CDR2 is YYEEEE. Here the CDR3 DNA reads TGTGCCAGCAGCCGGACAGGGCGCAATTCACCCCTCCACTTT. Its protein is CASSRTGRNSPLHF.

The chain uses TRBV7-2 and TRBJ1-2, with D tentatively TRBD1 (6 bases). CDR1 and CDR2 from the germline V gene are SGHTA and FQGNSA. This CDR3 is 16 amino acids long. The V end was cut by 2 bases, the J end by 3 bases, with 16 bases between. The CDR3 bases are TGTGCCAGCAGCTTATCCCAGGGGAAGAGTTACTATGGCTACACCTTC. Encoded protein: CASSLSQGKSYYGYTF. The full variable domain, with the rest looked up from reference TRBV7-2 and TRBJ1-2, is GAGVSQSPSNKVTEKGKDVELRCDPISGHTALYWYRQSLGQGLEFLIYFQGNSAPDKSGLPSDRFSAERTGGSVSTLTIQRTQQEDSAVYLCASSLSQGKSYYGYTFGSGTRLTVV.

Turning to this clone: The germline gene is not matched at one end of the junction; a read error may be the cause. CDR3 sequence: CAGSGGELFF. The CDR3 DNA is TGTGCCGGCAGTGGCGGGGAGCTGTTTTTT. The chain is built from TRBV7-9 and TRBJ2-2; D gene uncertain. Per germline, CDR1 SEHNR and CDR2 FQNEAQ (reference sequence). CDR3 length: 10 amino acids.

The rearrangement uses TRBV6-1 and TRBJ1-5, with 10 nucleotides matching TRBD1. This CDR3 is built from 14 residues. The J segment lost 9 bases and the V segment lost 6 bases, leaving 8 bases of the junction unmatched. Germline CDR1 reads MNHNS; CDR2 reads SASEGT. The CDR3 region is CASRGDRGPRPQHF. The CDR3 DNA reads TGTGCCAGCAGGGGGGACAGGGGCCCCAGGCCCCAGCATTTT.

This chain links TRBV7-8 with TRBJ2-4, with D uncertain. The V and J ends lost 2 bases and 1 base respectively, with 6 bases between them. CDR3 length: 14 residues. Germline V gene sequence: CDR1 SGHVS, CDR2 FQNEAQ. CDR3 coding DNA: TGTGCCAGCAGCTTATCCGGGGCCAAAAACATTCAGTACTTC. It specifies CASSLSGAKNIQYF.

The rearrangement uses TRBV5-1 and TRBJ1-1; 7 bases agree with TRBD1. The CDR3 consists of 15 residues. Trimming took 4 bases from V and 1 from J; bases not matched to a gene: 7. Germline CDR1 is SGHRS and CDR2 is YFSETQ. The CDR3 region has the DNA TGCGCCAGCAGCGCCCCGGACAGGCGGAACACTGAAGCTTTCTTT. Amino acid sequence: CASSAPDRRNTEAFF.

The V call is TRBV7-9, the J call TRBJ1-4; no firm D call. This CDR3 spans 15 amino acids. The V gene lost 1 base and the J gene lost 0 bases, with 6 bases spanning the gap. CDR1 and CDR2 from the germline V gene are SEHNR and FQNEAQ (reference sequence). The CDR3 reads CASSLEGTTNEKLFF. The CDR3 DNA follows: TGTGCCAGCAGCTTAGAAGGGACAACTAATGAAAAACTGTTTTTT.

Concerning this clone: Relative to the germline gene, one junction end is altered; a read error may explain this. The sample contains more than one DNA sequence encoding this CDR3. The chain uses TRBV7-9 and TRBJ1-1; tentative D call: TRBD1 (6 bases). Germline V gives CDR1 SEHNR, CDR2 FQNEAQ (reference sequence). CDR3 size: 14 residues. CDR3 residues: CASSLAGVNTEAFF. As DNA, the CDR3 is TGTGCCAGTAGCTTAGCAGGGGTTAACACTGAAGCTTTCTTT.

The J gene is TRBJ1-1, the V gene TRBV19, with 9 bases lining up with TRBD1. The germline V gene encodes CDR1 LNHDA and CDR2 SQIVND (reference sequence). The junction had 6 bases not matched to a gene; V was cut back by 6 bases and J by 7 bases. This CDR3 has 13 amino acids. This chain's CDR3 is CASRSTGGGEAFF. CDR3 coding DNA: TGTGCCAGTAGATCAACAGGGGGCGGTGAAGCTTTCTTT.

V usage is TRBV6-1 and J usage is TRBJ2-5; D perhaps matches TRBD1 (5 bases). The ends were cut back, 4 bases at V and 3 bases at J, with 15 bases in the middle. CDR3 length equals 15 residues. Germline CDR1 MNHNS, CDR2 SASEGT. DNA for the CDR3: TGTGCCAGCAGTGGTGGTTCTTTAGGGGAAGAGACCCAGTACTTC. Protein product: CASSGGSLGEETQYF.

This chain uses TRBV10-3 with TRBJ1-2; D is unresolved. From germline, CDR1 is ENHRY and CDR2 SYGVKD. The CDR3 spans 14 residues. Trimming shortened V by 5 bases and J by 7 bases, and 17 bases separated the two germline ends. DNA of the CDR3: TGTGCCATCAGTTCCACGACATTCGGGTTTGGCTACACCTTC. Residues: CAISSTTFGFGYTF.

The chain carries TRBV10-3 and TRBJ2-1; 9 positions match TRBD2. The CDR3 sequence is 17 residues long. The ends lost 0 bases at V and 3 bases at J; junction bases unmatched: 6. The germline gives CDR1 ENHRY, CDR2 SYGVKD. The CDR3 is CAISESRASGDYNEQFF. The CDR3 nucleotides read TGTGCCATCAGTGAGTCGAGGGCTAGCGGGGACTACAATGAGCAGTTCTTC.

The chain couples TRBV4-3 to TRBJ1-3; D is perhaps TRBD1 (5 bases). CDR3 length: 15 amino acids. Germline V lookup: CDR1 LGHNA, CDR2 YSLEER. Trimming removed 0 bases at V and 7 bases at J, with 13 bases between. CDR3 in amino acids: CASSQDQGVWNTIYF. The CDR3, as DNA: TGCGCCAGCAGCCAAGACCAGGGAGTTTGGAACACCATATATTTT.

This sequence joins TRBV19 and TRBJ1-1; D is unresolved. This CDR3 region has 13 residues. V dropped 3 bases and J dropped 7 bases, with 12 bases sitting between them. Germline V gene data show CDR1 as LNHDA and CDR2 as SQIVND (reference sequence). Here the CDR3 DNA reads TGTGCCAGTAGTATTTTTGGGCCTAATGAAGCTTTCTTT. It is translated as CASSIFGPNEAFF.

Regarding this clone: The same CDR3 is also encoded by other DNA sequences in this sample. The rearrangement joins TRBV5-1 to TRBJ1-2; D gene uncertain. The V and J ends lost 0 bases and 8 bases respectively, with 11 bases between them. CDR1 is SGHRS and CDR2 is YFSETQ in the germline V gene. The CDR3 consists of 13 residues. The CDR3, as DNA: TGCGCCAGCAGCTTGGAGGCAGGTGACGGCTACACCTTC. It is translated as CASSLEAGDGYTF.